A selection of T cell receptor beta chains follows, all from one sample in a study of T-cell reconstitution after alpha-beta-depleted transplantation in children. MiXCR, applied by TCRdb to the PCR reads, yields one record per CDR3 protein. Found here are about 610,000 distinct CDR3 sequences, about 11% of them singletons; the top ten hold roughly 4%. Sample: PBMCs from the stem cell graft donor, taken from the stem cell graft. Source of these receptors: a human donor who donated a stem cell graft to a child with acute myeloid leukemia. CDR3s leave out the opening cysteine and the closing phenylalanine or tryptophan. Each record gives: V gene, J gene, clone size, CDR3 protein. Expanded clones get a size class; other rows say once, few or many, or leave the size out.

v_call: TRBV18
j_call: TRBJ2-1
clone_size: .
cdr3_aa: ASSPDYTPAYNEQF

v_call: TRBV6-5
j_call: TRBJ1-5
clone_size: many
cdr3_aa: ASSYSFYSNQPQH

v_call: TRBV5-1
j_call: TRBJ2-1
clone_size: few
cdr3_aa: ASSPTPLERRTHEQF

v_call: TRBV12-3/TRBV12-4
j_call: TRBJ1-2
clone_size: .
cdr3_aa: ASSFMGYGYT

v_call: TRBV25-1
j_call: TRBJ2-6
clone_size: few
cdr3_aa: ASSGPAGAEANVLT

v_call: TRBV3-1
j_call: TRBJ2-7
clone_size: .
cdr3_aa: ASCQDGRGTGSEQY

v_call: TRBV5-1
j_call: TRBJ2-7
clone_size: few
cdr3_aa: ASSPTRNYEQY

v_call: TRBV20-1
j_call: TRBJ2-3
clone_size: few
cdr3_aa: SANRAGDTDTQY

v_call: TRBV6-1
j_call: TRBJ2-3
clone_size: many
cdr3_aa: ASTVDGLADTQY

v_call: TRBV2
j_call: TRBJ1-5
clone_size: .
cdr3_aa: ASRLGGSNQPQH

v_call: TRBV29-1
j_call: TRBJ2-1
clone_size: .
cdr3_aa: SVDLTGSYNEQF

v_call: TRBV20-1
j_call: TRBJ2-3
clone_size: few
cdr3_aa: SARDPRTGTSTDTQY

v_call: TRBV5-1
j_call: TRBJ1-3
clone_size: .
cdr3_aa: ASSLTPLSGNTIY

v_call: TRBV10-2
j_call: TRBJ1-5
clone_size: .
cdr3_aa: ATGQSNQPQH

v_call: TRBV21-1
j_call: TRBJ1-4
clone_size: .
cdr3_aa: ASSKTGSLNEKLF

v_call: TRBV9
j_call: TRBJ1-2
clone_size: few
cdr3_aa: ASSVATQGGDGYT